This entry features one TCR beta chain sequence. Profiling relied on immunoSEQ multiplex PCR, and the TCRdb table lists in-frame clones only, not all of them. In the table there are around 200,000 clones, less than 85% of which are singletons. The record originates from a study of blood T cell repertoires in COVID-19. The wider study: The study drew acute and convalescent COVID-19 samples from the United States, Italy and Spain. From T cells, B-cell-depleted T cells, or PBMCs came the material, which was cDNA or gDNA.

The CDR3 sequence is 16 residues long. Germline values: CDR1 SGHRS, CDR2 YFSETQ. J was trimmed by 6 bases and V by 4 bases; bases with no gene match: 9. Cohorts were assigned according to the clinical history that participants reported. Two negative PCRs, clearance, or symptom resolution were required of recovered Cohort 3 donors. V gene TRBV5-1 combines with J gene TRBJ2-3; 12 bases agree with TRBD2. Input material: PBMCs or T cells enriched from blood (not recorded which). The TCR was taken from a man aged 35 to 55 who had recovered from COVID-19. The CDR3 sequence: CASSLAGGPSEDTQYF. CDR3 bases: TGCGCCAGCAGCCTAGCGGGAGGGCCGAGCGAGGATACGCAGTATTTT.